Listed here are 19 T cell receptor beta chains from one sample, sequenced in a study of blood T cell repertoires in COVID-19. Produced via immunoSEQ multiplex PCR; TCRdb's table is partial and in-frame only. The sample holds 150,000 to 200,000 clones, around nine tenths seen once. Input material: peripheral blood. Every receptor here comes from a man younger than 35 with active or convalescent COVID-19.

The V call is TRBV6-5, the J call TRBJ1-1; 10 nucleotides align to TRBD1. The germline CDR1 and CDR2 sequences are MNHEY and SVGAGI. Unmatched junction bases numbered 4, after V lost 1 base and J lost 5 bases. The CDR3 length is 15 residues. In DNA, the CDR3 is TGTGCCAGCAGTTACTTCGGACAGGGGGGAACTGAAGCTTTCTTT. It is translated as CASSYFGQGGTEAFF.

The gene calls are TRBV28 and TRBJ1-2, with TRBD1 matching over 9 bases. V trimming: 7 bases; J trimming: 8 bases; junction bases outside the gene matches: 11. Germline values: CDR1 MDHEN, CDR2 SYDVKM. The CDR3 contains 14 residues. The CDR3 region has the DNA TGTGCCAGCAACCCGACAGGGGGGTTCTCAGGCTACACCTTC. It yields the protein CASNPTGGFSGYTF.

CDR3 in DNA: TGTGCCATAGCCCCTGAGGGGGGGCTCTACGAGCAGTACGTC. Translating gives CAIAPEGGLYEQYV. The chain employs TRBV10-3 and TRBJ2-7; a possible D gene is TRBD2 (7 bases). Germline V gene lookup returns CDR1 ENHRY and CDR2 SYGVKD. CDR3 length equals 14 residues. Trimming stripped 9 bases from V and 3 bases from J, with 18 bases between.

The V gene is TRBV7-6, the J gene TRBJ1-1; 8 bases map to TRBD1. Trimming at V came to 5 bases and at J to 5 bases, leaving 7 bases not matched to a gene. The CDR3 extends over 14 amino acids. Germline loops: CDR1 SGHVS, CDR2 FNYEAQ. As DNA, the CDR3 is TGTGCCAGCAGCAGGACAGGGTGGAAGACTGAAGCTTTCTTT. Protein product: CASSRTGWKTEAFF.

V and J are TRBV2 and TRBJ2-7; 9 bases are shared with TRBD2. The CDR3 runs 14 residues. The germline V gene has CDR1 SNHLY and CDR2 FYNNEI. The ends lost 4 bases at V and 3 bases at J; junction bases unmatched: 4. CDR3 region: CASSAGLARYEQYF. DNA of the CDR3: TGTGCCAGCAGTGCGGGACTAGCTCGCTACGAGCAGTACTTC.

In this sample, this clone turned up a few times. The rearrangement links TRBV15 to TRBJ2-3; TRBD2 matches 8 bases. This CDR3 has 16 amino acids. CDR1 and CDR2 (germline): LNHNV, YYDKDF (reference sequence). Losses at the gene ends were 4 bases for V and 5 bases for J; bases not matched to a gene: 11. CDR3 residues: CATSKPYSGTGDTQYF. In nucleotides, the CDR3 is TGTGCCACCAGCAAACCATATAGCGGGACTGGAGATACGCAGTATTTT.

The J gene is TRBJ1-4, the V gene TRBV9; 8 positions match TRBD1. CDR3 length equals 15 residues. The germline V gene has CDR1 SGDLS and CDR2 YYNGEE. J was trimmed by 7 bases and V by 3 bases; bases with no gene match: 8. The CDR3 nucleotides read TGTGCCAGCAGCGGGGGACAGGATGCGGGTGAAAAACTGTTTTTT. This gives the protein CASSGGQDAGEKLFF.

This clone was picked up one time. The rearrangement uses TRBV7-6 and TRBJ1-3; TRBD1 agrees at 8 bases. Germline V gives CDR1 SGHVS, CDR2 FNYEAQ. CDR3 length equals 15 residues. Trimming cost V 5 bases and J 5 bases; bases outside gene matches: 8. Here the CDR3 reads CASSPGQGPRNTIYF. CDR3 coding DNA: TGTGCCAGCAGCCCTGGACAGGGCCCAAGAAACACCATATATTTT.

CDR3 loop: CASSVGTQITYEQYF. The CDR3 coding sequence is TGTGCCAGCAGCGTGGGGACTCAAATAACCTACGAGCAGTACTTC. The chain is built from TRBV9 and TRBJ2-7; D is possibly TRBD2 (6 bases). Trimming took off 2 bases at V and 2 bases at J, with 14 bases between the two ends. Per germline, CDR1 SGDLS and CDR2 YYNGEE. This CDR3 contains 15 residues.

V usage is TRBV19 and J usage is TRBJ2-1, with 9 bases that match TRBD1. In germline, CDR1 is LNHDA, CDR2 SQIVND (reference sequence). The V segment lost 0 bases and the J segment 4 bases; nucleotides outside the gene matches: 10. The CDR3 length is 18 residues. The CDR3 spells CASSIEKTPGQGYNEQFF. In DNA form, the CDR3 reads TGTGCCAGTAGTATAGAAAAAACTCCGGGACAGGGTTACAATGAGCAGTTCTTC.

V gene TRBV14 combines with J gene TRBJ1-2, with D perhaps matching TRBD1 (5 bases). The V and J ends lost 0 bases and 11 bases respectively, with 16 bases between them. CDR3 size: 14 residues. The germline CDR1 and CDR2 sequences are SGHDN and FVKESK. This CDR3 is CASSQDQVSQGYTF. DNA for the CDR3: TGTGCCAGCAGCCAAGACCAGGTCAGCCAGGGATACACCTTC.

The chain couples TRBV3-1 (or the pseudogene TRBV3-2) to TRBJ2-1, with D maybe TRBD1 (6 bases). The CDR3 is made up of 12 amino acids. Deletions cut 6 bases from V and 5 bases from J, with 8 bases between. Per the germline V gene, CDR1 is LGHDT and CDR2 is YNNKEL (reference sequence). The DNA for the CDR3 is TGTGCCAGCAGATACAGGGACAATGAGCAGTTCTTC. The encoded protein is CASRYRDNEQFF.

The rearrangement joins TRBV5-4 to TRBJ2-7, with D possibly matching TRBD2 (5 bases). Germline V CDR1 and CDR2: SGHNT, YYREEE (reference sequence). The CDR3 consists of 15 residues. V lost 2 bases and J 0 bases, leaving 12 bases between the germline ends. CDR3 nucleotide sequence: TGTGCCAGCAGCTTTGGTCGGACTGGCTCCTACGAGCAGTACTTC. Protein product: CASSFGRTGSYEQYF.

The CDR3 nucleotides are TGTGCCTGGAGTGTAAACGGCGGCAGAGACTATGGCTACACCTTC. Its translation is CAWSVNGGRDYGYTF. The chain joins TRBV30 to TRBJ1-2, with D uncertain. Trimming removed 0 bases from V and 3 bases from J, with 14 bases in between. Germline CDR1 is GTSNPN and CDR2 is SVGIG (reference sequence). CDR3 length: 15 residues.

The DNA of the CDR3 is TGTGCCAGCAGTCTTCCAGGGGGCCGGAATCAGCCCCAGCATTTT. Protein: CASSLPGGRNQPQHF. V gene TRBV28 combines with J gene TRBJ1-5; TRBD1 matches 8 bases. With 5 bases clipped from V and 4 bases from J, the junction kept 7 bases outside the gene matches. Germline CDR1 is MDHEN and CDR2 is SYDVKM. There are 15 residues in the CDR3.

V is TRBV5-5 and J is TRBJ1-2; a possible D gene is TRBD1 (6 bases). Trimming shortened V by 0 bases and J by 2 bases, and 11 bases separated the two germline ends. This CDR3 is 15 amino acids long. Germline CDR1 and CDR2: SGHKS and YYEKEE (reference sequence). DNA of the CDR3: TGTGCCAGCAGCTTGGATACAGGGACAAACTATGGCTACACCTTC. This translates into CASSLDTGTNYGYTF. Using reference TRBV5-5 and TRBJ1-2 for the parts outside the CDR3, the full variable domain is DAGVTQSPTHLIKTRGQQVTLRCSPISGHKSVSWYQQVLGQGPQFIFQYYEKEERGRGNFPDRFSARQFPNYSSELNVNALLLGDSALYLCASSLDTGTNYGYTFGSGTRLTVV.

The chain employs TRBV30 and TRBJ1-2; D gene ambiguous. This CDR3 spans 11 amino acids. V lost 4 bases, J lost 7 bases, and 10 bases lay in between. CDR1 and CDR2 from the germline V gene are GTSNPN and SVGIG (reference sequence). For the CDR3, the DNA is TGTGCCTGGACAGAAGGAGCTGGCTACACCTTC. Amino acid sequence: CAWTEGAGYTF.

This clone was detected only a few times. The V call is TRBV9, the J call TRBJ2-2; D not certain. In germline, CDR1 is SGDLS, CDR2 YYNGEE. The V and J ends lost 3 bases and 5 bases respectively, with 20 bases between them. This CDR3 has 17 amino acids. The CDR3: CASSAPSSSILTGELFF. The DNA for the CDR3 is TGTGCCAGCAGCGCCCCTTCTAGTAGCATCCTGACCGGGGAGCTGTTTTTT.

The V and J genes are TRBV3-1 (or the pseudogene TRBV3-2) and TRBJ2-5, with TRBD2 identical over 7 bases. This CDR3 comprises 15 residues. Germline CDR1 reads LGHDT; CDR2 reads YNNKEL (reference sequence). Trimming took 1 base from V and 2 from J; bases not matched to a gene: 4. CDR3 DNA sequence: TGTGCCAGCAGCCAAGGTCTTAGCGGGCAAGAGACCCAGTACTTC. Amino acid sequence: CASSQGLSGQETQYF.